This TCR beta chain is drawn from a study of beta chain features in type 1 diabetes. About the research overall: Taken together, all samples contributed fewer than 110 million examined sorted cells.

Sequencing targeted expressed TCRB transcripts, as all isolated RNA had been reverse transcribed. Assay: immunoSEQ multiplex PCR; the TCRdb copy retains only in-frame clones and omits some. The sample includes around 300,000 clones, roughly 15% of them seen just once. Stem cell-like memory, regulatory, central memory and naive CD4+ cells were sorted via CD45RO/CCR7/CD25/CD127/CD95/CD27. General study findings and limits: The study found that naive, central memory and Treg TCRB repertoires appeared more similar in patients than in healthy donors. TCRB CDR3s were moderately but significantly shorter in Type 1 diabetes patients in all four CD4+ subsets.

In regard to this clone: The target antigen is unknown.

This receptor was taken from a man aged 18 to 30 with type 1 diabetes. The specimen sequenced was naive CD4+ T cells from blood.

The CDR3: CASSNLRASASYEQYF. The CDR3 DNA is TGTGCCAGCAGTAACCTAAGGGCTAGCGCCTCCTACGAGCAGTACTTC. The chain employs TRBV27 and TRBJ2-7; the D gene is possibly TRBD2 (6 bases). Trimming took off 5 bases at V and 0 bases at J, with 17 bases between the two ends. This CDR3 has 16 residues. Germline lookup yields CDR1 MNHEY and CDR2 SMNVEV (reference sequence).